This record concerns one T cell receptor (beta chain) sequence. The sample comes from a study of blood T cell repertoires in COVID-19. Study-wide background: COVID-19 samples from acute and convalescent phases originated in the United States, Italy and Spain. Sources were T cells, B-cell-depleted T cells, or PBMCs; the material itself was cDNA or gDNA.

Only in-frame clones appear in the TCRdb table, and some are missing; sequencing was by immunoSEQ multiplex PCR. The table lists about 520,000 clones, approximately 85% of them singletons. This clonotype was sampled from a human donor in a cohort sampled during active COVID-19. The sequenced material came from peripheral blood.

The CDR3 here is CAWTSTSTEAFF. CDR3 DNA: TGTGCCTGGACCTCAACGAGCACTGAAGCTTTCTTT. The chain has TRBV30 and TRBJ1-1; the D is unclear. The CDR3 has 12 residues. The germline V and J ends were trimmed by 4 bases and 4 bases, with 10 bases remaining between them. Germline values: CDR1 GTSNPN, CDR2 SVGIG (reference sequence).